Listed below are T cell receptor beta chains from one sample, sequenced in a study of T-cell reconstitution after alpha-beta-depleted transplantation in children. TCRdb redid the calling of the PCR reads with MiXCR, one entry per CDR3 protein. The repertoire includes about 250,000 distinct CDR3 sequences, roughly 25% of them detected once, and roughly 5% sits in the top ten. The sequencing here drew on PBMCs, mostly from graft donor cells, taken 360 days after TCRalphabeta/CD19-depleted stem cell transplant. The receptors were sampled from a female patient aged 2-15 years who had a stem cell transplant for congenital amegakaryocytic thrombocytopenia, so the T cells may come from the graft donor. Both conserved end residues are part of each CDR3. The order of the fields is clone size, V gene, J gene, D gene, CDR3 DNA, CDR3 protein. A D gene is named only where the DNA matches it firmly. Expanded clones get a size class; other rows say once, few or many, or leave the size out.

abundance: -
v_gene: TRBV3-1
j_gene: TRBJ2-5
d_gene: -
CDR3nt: TGTGCCAGCAGCCAAGATGGGGCAGGATCCCTTCAAGAGACCCAGTACTTC
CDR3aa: CASSQDGAGSLQETQYF

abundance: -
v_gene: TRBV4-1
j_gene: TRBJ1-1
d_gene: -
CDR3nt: TGCGCCAGCAGCCAAGGAGCCGGGGTAGGGGAATGGAACACTGAAGCTTTCTTT
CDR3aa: CASSQGAGVGEWNTEAFF

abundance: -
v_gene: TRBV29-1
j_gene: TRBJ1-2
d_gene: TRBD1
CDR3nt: TGCAGCGTTGAAAGGGGACAGGGGGCTAAAGGCTACACCTTC
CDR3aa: CSVERGQGAKGYTF

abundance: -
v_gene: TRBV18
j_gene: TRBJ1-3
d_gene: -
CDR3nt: TGTGCCAGCTCACCTTCGGTTTCGAACACCATATATTTT
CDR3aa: CASSPSVSNTIYF

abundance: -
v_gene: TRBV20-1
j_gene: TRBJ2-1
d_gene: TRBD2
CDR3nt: TGCAGTGCTAGAGCCCTAGCGGGGGGGCACTACAATGAGCAGTTCTTC
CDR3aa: CSARALAGGHYNEQFF

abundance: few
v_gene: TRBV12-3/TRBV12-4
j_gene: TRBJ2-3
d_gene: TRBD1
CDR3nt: TGTGCCAGCAGCGGGACAGGGGGCCTGATAGATACGCAGTATTTT
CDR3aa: CASSGTGGLIDTQYF

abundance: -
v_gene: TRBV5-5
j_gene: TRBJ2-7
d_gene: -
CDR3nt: TGTGCCAGCAGTCCTCTTGCCAGGGTCCCCTACGAGCAGTACTTC
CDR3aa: CASSPLARVPYEQYF

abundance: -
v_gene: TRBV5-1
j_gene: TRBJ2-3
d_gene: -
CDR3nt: TGCGCCAGCAGGACGACATCACCTAGCACAGATACGCAGTATTTT
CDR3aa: CASRTTSPSTDTQYF

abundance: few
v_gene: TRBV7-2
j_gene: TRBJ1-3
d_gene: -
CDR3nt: TGTGCCAGCAGCAGAGGAGGCCGCTCTGGAAACACCATATATTTT
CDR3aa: CASSRGGRSGNTIYF

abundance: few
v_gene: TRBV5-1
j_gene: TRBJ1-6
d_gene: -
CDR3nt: TGCGCCAGCAGCCTAGGGCGGAGCTCCTATAATTCACCCCTCCACTTT
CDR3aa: CASSLGRSSYNSPLHF

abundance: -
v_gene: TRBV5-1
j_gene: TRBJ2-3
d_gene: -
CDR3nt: TGCGCCAGCAGCTTGTCTAGCCGGGTCCTCACAGATACGCAGTATTTT
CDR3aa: CASSLSSRVLTDTQYF

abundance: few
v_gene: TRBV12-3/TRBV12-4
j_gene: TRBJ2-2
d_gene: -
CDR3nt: TGTGCCAGCAGTTTGAGACAGGTTTCGAACACCGGGGAGCTGTTTTTT
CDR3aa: CASSLRQVSNTGELFF

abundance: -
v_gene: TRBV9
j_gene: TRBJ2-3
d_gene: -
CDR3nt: TGTGCCAGCAGCGTAGGTATAGCTAGCACAGATACGCAGTATTTT
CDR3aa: CASSVGIASTDTQYF

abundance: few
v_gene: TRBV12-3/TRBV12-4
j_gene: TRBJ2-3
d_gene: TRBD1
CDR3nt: TGTGCCAGCAGTGCCTCCGGGACAGGGGATACGCAGTATTTT
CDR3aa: CASSASGTGDTQYF

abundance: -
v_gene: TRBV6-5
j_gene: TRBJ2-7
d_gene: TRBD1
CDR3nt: TGTGCCAGCAGTTACTCCATTTCAGGGACAGGGCCCCACGAGCAGTACTTC
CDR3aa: CASSYSISGTGPHEQYF

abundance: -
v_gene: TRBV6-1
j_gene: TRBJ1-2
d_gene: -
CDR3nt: TGTGCCAGTCATGGCCAGGGTGGGTCTGGCTACACCTTC
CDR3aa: CASHGQGGSGYTF

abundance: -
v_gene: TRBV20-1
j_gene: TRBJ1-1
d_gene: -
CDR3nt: TGCAGTGCTAGAGAGGGACACTTGAACACTGAAGCTTTCTTT
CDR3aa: CSAREGHLNTEAFF

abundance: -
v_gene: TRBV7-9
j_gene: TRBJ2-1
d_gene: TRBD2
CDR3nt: TGTGCCAGCAGCTTACATACAGCGGGACTTGATGAGCAGTTCTTC
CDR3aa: CASSLHTAGLDEQFF

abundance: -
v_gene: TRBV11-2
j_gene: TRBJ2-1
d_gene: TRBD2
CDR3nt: TGTGCCAGCAGCTATTATCCCGACGGCGGGAGGTCCTACAATGAGCAGTTCTTC
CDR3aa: CASSYYPDGGRSYNEQFF

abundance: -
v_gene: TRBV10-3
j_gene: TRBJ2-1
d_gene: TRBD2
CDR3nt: TGTGCCATCAGTGCTACTAGCGGGGGGGCCCCCTACAATGAGCAGTTCTTC
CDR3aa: CAISATSGGAPYNEQFF

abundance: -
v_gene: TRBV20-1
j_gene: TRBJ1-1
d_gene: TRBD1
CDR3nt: TGCAGTGCTAGAAAGCCAGGGACAGGGACCGATGAAGCTTTCTTT
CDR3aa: CSARKPGTGTDEAFF

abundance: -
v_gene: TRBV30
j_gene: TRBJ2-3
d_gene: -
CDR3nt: TGTGCCTGGAATAGCGGAAGCACAGATACGCAGTATTTT
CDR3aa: CAWNSGSTDTQYF

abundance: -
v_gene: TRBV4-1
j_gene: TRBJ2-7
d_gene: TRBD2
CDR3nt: TGCGCCAGCAGCCAAGACGGGAGGACTTACTACGAGCAGTACTTC
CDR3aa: CASSQDGRTYYEQYF

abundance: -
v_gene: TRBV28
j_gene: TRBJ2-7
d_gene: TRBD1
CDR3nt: TGTGCCAGCAGTTTTCTACAGGGGGCTTACGAGCAGTACTTC
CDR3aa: CASSFLQGAYEQYF

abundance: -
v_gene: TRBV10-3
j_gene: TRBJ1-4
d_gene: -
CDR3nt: TGTGCCATCAGTCAGGGATATCGGGATGAAAAACTGTTTTTT
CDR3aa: CAISQGYRDEKLFF

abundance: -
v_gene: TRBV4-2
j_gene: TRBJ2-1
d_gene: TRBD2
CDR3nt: TGTGCCAGCAGCCAGTCCCAGGGACTAGCGGGGAATGAGCAGTTCTTC
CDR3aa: CASSQSQGLAGNEQFF

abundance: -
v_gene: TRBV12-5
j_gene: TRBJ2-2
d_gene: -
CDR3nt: TGTGCTAGTGGTTTATCTCCTGGGGAGCTGTTTTTT
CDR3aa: CASGLSPGELFF

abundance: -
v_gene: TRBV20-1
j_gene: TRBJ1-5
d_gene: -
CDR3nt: TGCAGTGCTAGCCCCCCCAGCAATCAGCCCCAGCATTTT
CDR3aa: CSASPPSNQPQHF

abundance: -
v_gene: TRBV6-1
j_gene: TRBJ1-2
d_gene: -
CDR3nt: TGTGCCAGCAGTGAAAGACGTAGCTATGGCTACACCTTC
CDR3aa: CASSERRSYGYTF

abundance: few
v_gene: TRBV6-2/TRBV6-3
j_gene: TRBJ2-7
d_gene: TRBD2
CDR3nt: TGTGCCAGCAGCCGGACTAGCGGTCCCTACGAGCAGTACTTC
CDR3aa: CASSRTSGPYEQYF

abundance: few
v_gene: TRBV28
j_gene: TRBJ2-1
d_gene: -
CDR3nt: TGTGCCAGCACCCCGCGGAGGACTACTTATGAGCAGTTCTTC
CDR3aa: CASTPRRTTYEQFF

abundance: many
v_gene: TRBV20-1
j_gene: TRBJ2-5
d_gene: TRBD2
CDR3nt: TGCAGTGCTAGAGATTGGCGGGAGAGCCCAGAGACCCAGTACTTC
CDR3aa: CSARDWRESPETQYF

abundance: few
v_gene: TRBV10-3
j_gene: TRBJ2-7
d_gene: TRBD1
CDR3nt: TGTGCCATCAGTGAGTCGCCAGGGGGCTACGAGCAGTACTTC
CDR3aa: CAISESPGGYEQYF

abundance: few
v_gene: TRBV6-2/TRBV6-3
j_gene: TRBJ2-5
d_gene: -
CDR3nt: TGTGCCAGCACGAGGGACGGCCAAGAGACCCAGTACTTC
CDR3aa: CASTRDGQETQYF

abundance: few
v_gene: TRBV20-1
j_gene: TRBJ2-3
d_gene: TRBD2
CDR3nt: TGCAGTGCTAGTGGACTAGCGGGGGACACAGATACGCAGTATTTT
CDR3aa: CSASGLAGDTDTQYF

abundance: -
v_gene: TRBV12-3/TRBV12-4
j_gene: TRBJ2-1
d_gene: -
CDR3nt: TGTGCCAGCACCCCCAACTTGGGTTCCAAGGGCAATGAGCAGTTCTTC
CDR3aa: CASTPNLGSKGNEQFF

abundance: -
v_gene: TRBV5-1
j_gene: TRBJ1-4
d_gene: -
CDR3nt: TGCGCCAGCAGCTTGGCACAAAACAAGGGTGAAAAACTGTTTTTT
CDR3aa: CASSLAQNKGEKLFF

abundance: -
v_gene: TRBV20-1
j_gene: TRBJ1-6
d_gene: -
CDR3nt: TGCAGTGCTATCAGGGGAGCTTCACCCCTCCACTTT
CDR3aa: CSAIRGASPLHF

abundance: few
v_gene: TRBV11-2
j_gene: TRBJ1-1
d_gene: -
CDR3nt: TGTGCCAGCAGCTTACTTGGGGCGGGGAACACTGAAGCTTTCTTT
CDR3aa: CASSLLGAGNTEAFF

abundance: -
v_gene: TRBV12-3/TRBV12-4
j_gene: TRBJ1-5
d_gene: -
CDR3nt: TGTGCCAGCAGTTCTACAGGGAAGCTGAGCAATCAGCCCCAGCATTTT
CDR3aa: CASSSTGKLSNQPQHF

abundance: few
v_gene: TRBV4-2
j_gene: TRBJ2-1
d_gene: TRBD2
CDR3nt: TGTGCCAGCAGCCAAGAATCTAGCGGGAGTTGGAGTGAGCAGTTCTTC
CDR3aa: CASSQESSGSWSEQFF

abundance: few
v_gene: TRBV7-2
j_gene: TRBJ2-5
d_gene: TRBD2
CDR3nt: TGTGCCAGCAGCTTTTCTAGCGGGAGGAGAGAGACCCAGTACTTC
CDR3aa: CASSFSSGRRETQYF

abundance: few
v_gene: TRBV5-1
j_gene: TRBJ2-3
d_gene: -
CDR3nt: TGCGCCAGCATATTCGGTGATACGCAGTATTTT
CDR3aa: CASIFGDTQYF

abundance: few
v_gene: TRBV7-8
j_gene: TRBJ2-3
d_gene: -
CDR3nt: TGTGCCAGCAGGCCGAGTCCGGGAAACACAGATACGCAGTATTTT
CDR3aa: CASRPSPGNTDTQYF

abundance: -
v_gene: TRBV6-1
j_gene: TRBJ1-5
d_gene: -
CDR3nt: TGTGCCAGCAGTGAAACGGTAGATCAGCCCCAGCATTTT
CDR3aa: CASSETVDQPQHF

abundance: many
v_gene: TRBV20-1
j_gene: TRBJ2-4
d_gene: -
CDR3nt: TGCAGTGCGGAACGAGGGGGTTCCAAAAACATTCAGTACTTC
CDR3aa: CSAERGGSKNIQYF

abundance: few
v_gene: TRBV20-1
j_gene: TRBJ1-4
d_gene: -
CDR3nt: TGCAGTGCTTACAACATTCACAGGCCAACTAATGAAAAACTGTTTTTT
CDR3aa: CSAYNIHRPTNEKLFF

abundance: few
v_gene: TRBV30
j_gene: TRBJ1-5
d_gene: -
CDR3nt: TGTGCCTGGACCCAGACATCAAGCAATCAGCCCCAGCATTTT
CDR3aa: CAWTQTSSNQPQHF